This T cell receptor (beta chain) was identified in a study of control samples from healthy donors and cancer patients. The method was immunoSEQ multiplex PCR; TCRdb's version includes in-frame clones alone and lacks a portion of them. This table holds 120,000 to 150,000 clones, around 90% found once. The ends were cut back, 3 bases at V and 2 bases at J, with 12 bases in the middle. In germline, CDR1 is DFQATT, CDR2 SNEGSKA (reference sequence). The length of the CDR3 is 14 residues. The sample taken for sequencing was blood. This receptor was obtained from a man younger than 40 in good health. The chain carries TRBV20-1 and TRBJ2-3, with D possibly TRBD1 on 5 matching bases. The CDR3, as DNA: TGCAGTGCTAGTAGGGATGGGGCCACAGATACGCAGTATTTT. Its protein product is CSASRDGATDTQYF.